This T cell receptor (beta chain) was captured in a study of shared clonotypes between healthy human individuals. As for this clone: Its antigen is not known.

Trimming removed 2 bases at V and 9 bases at J, with 9 bases between. This CDR3 has 12 residues. Germline CDR1 and CDR2: SEHNR and FQNEAQ (reference sequence). Assay runs were performed at deep level. Profiling relied on immunoSEQ multiplex PCR, and the TCRdb table lists in-frame clones only, not all of them. Altogether some 500,000 clones are present, more than 70% being singletons, with the ten largest covering more than 10%. Study-wide findings and caveats: Sampling involved blood alone; tissue repertoires likely differ.

Without sorting, samples used about 90 million PBMCs for genomic DNA. The sequence came from a woman between 40 and 50 years old in good health. Some clones in this sample may be carry-over from other donors' samples. The genes are TRBV7-9 and TRBJ2-3, with a possible D match to TRBD2 (5 bases). Sequences were obtained from PBMCs. CDR3 loop: CASSLRGSTQYF. The CDR3 DNA reads TGTGCCAGCAGCTTACGAGGGTCCACGCAGTATTTT.